The next 18 T cell receptor beta chains were all read from a single sample in a study of CD8+ T cells in alopecia areata. Reverse transcribed after extraction, RNA yielded cDNA as the sequencing template. Clones were sequenced by immunoSEQ multiplex PCR, and TCRdb holds only the in-frame ones, with some missing. This repertoire shows about 180,000 clones, roughly 65% found once; its top ten account for 1.7%. This specimen consisted of CD4+ T cells sorted from blood, obtained at week 0. The receptors shown here come from a human donor with alopecia areata.

This clone was seen more than once but under ten times. This chain links TRBV29-1 with TRBJ2-5, with D perhaps assigned TRBD1 or TRBD2 (6 bases each). V shed 5 bases and J shed 8 bases, with 15 bases lying between them. CDR1 SQVTM and CDR2 ANQGSEA come from the germline V gene. This CDR3 has 12 residues. The CDR3 sequence is CSVIGGMETQYF. CDR3 nucleotides: TGCAGCGTTATAGGGGGGATGGAAACCCAGTACTTC.

V usage is TRBV29-1 and J usage is TRBJ1-1, with TRBD1 as a possible D gene (5 bases). There are 13 residues in the CDR3. Trimming shortened V by 7 bases and J by 5 bases, and 17 bases separated the two germline ends. Germline loops: CDR1 SQVTM, CDR2 ANQGSEA. The CDR3 DNA sequence: TGCAGCGCCCCGGGTAGGGGAGAGACTGAAGCTTTCTTT. Translated: CSAPGRGETEAFF. Using reference TRBV29-1 and TRBJ1-1 for the parts outside the CDR3, the full variable domain is SAVISQKPSRDICQRGTSLTIQCQVDSQVTMMFWYRQQPGQSLTLIATANQGSEATYESGFVIDKFPISRPNLTFSTLTVSNMSPEDSSIYLCSAPGRGETEAFFGQGTRLTVV.

V usage is TRBV7-2 and J usage is TRBJ1-2; D is ambiguous. Germline V lookup: CDR1 SGHTA, CDR2 FQGNSA. The CDR3 spans 12 residues. Trimming removed 1 base from V and 6 bases from J, with 6 bases in between. For the CDR3, the DNA is TGTGCCAGCAGCTTAGACGTGGATGGCTACACCTTC. This encodes CASSLDVDGYTF.

The V call is TRBV29-1, the J call TRBJ2-7; D is unclear. Trimming removed 5 bases at V and 0 bases at J, with 8 bases between. The germline CDR1 and CDR2 sequences are SQVTM and ANQGSEA. This CDR3 region has 12 residues. Written as DNA, the CDR3 is TGCAGCGTTCAGGAAATCTCCTACGAGCAGTACTTC. Encoded protein: CSVQEISYEQYF.

This clone was counted between two and nine times. V is TRBV5-6 and J is TRBJ1-1; D unresolved. Germline V gene lookup returns CDR1 SGHDT and CDR2 YYEEEE. V was pared by 0 bases and J by 7 bases, with 7 bases between. The CDR3 extends over 12 amino acids. The CDR3 protein is CASSLVWSEAFF. CDR3 nucleotide sequence: TGTGCCAGCAGCTTGGTTTGGAGTGAAGCTTTCTTT.

The V and J genes are TRBV7-2 and TRBJ1-5; the match to TRBD1 covers 7 bases. Germline V gene lookup returns CDR1 SGHTA and CDR2 FQGNSA. V lost 5 bases, J lost 2 bases, and 6 bases stayed unmatched. The CDR3 is 15 residues long. CDR3: CASSRIGQGNQPQHF. Written as DNA, the CDR3 is TGTGCCAGCAGCCGAATCGGACAGGGCAATCAGCCCCAGCATTTT. Full variable domain (remainder filled in from reference TRBV7-2 and TRBJ1-5): GAGVSQSPSNKVTEKGKDVELRCDPISGHTALYWYRQSLGQGLEFLIYFQGNSAPDKSGLPSDRFSAERTGGSVSTLTIQRTQQEDSAVYLCASSRIGQGNQPQHFGDGTRLSIL.

This clone was seen many times. This chain joins TRBV4-1 and TRBJ2-6; a possible D gene is TRBD2 (6 bases). V dropped 4 bases and J dropped 1 base, with 11 bases sitting between them. The CDR3 extends over 16 amino acids. Germline V CDR1 and CDR2: MGHRA, YSYEKL. The CDR3 region is CASSRSGGSGANVLTF. The CDR3, as DNA: TGCGCCAGCAGCCGAAGTGGGGGGTCTGGGGCCAACGTCCTGACTTTC.

The table lists this clone with a few counts. CDR3 nucleotides: TGCAGCGGATCCGGGACAGGGGGCTACAATGAGCAGTTCTTC. Translated: CSGSGTGGYNEQFF. This rearrangement joins TRBV29-1 to TRBJ2-1, with 11 bases identical to TRBD1. V gave up 7 bases and J gave up 3 bases; unmatched junction bases: 5. Germline values: CDR1 SQVTM, CDR2 ANQGSEA. There are 14 residues in the CDR3.

This clone was counted only a few times. The chain employs TRBV7-2 and TRBJ2-1; no reliable D call. This CDR3 has 11 amino acids. Trimming shortened V by 7 bases and J by 7 bases, and 8 bases separated the two germline ends. Per the germline V gene, CDR1 is SGHTA and CDR2 is FQGNSA. The CDR3 region has the DNA TGTGCCAGCATGCAGGAGAATGAGCAGTTCTTC. This translates into CASMQENEQFF.

V usage is TRBV7-3 and J usage is TRBJ2-5, with 12 bases fitting TRBD1. The assigned J gene may be wrong: the sequence end matches TRBJ2-7 better. Germline V gene lookup returns CDR1 SGHTA and CDR2 FQGTGA. CDR3 length: 14 residues. The CDR3 nucleotides read TGTGCCAGCAGGGACCGGGACAGGGGGCGCGAGCAGTACTTC. Protein product: CASRDRDRGREQYF.

In regard to this clone: Other DNA sequences in this specimen translate into the identical CDR3. This rearrangement joins TRBV30 to TRBJ1-5; D is perhaps TRBD1 (6 bases). Germline V gene data show CDR1 as GTSNPN and CDR2 as SVGIG (reference sequence). V was cut by 1 base and J by 1 base, with 8 bases left in between. There are 14 residues in the CDR3. CDR3 DNA sequence: TGTGCCTGGAGTGAGGGGGGAAGCAATCAGCCCCAGCATTTT. Translation gives CAWSEGGSNQPQHF. Full variable domain (remainder filled in from reference TRBV30 and TRBJ1-5): SQTIHQWPATLVQPVGSPLSLECTVEGTSNPNLYWYRQAAGRGLQLLFYSVGIGQISSEVPQNLSASRPQDRQFILSSKKLLLSDSGFYLCAWSEGGSNQPQHFGDGTRLSIL.

The chain employs TRBV4-1 and TRBJ1-1, with a tentative D call TRBD1 (5 bases). The CDR3 contains 14 residues. Deletions cut 4 bases from V and 6 bases from J, with 15 bases between. Germline CDR1 reads MGHRA; CDR2 reads YSYEKL. CDR3 loop: CASSPVAGIPEAFF. CDR3 DNA: TGCGCCAGCAGCCCCGTGGCAGGGATCCCTGAAGCTTTCTTT.

The chain uses TRBV5-6 and TRBJ2-3, with D perhaps matching TRBD1 (6 bases). Germline V gene sequence: CDR1 SGHDT, CDR2 YYEEEE. V was trimmed by 4 bases and J by 2 bases, leaving 11 bases between them. The CDR3 has 14 amino acids. CDR3 in amino acids: CASSIQGATDTQYF. DNA of the CDR3: TGTGCCAGCAGCATACAGGGAGCCACAGATACGCAGTATTTT.

V gene TRBV5-8 combines with J gene TRBJ2-5, with D unclear. From germline, CDR1 is SGHTS and CDR2 YDEGEE. The CDR3 is 11 amino acids. Trimming left V 1 base short and J 7 bases short, with 5 bases between. The CDR3 coding sequence is TGTGCCAGCAGCTTGCCGAGGACCCAGTACTTC. Encoded protein: CASSLPRTQYF. Together with reference TRBV5-8 and TRBJ2-5, the CDR3 gives the full variable domain: EAGVTQSPTHLIKTRGQQATLRCSPISGHTSVYWYQQALGLGLQFLLWYDEGEERNRGNFPPRFSGRQFPNYSSELNVNALELEDSALYLCASSLPRTQYFGPGTRLLVL.

The chain uses TRBV29-1 and TRBJ1-1; 9 nucleotides line up with TRBD1. Germline assignment: CDR1 SQVTM and CDR2 ANQGSEA. CDR3 length: 14 amino acids. Trimming removed 6 bases from V and 2 bases from J; junction bases left unmatched: 7. The CDR3 sequence is CSVLRTGENTEAFF. The CDR3 DNA reads TGCAGCGTGCTCAGGACAGGGGAAAACACTGAAGCTTTCTTT. The full variable domain, completed using reference TRBV29-1 and TRBJ1-1, is SAVISQKPSRDICQRGTSLTIQCQVDSQVTMMFWYRQQPGQSLTLIATANQGSEATYESGFVIDKFPISRPNLTFSTLTVSNMSPEDSSIYLCSVLRTGENTEAFFGQGTRLTVV.

This clone was seen a handful of times. The chain employs TRBV29-1 and TRBJ1-2; D not resolved. The V end was cut by 7 bases, the J end by 7 bases, with 10 bases between. CDR1 and CDR2 (germline): SQVTM, ANQGSEA. The CDR3 covers 10 residues. The CDR3 nucleotides are TGCAGCGGAGTAAACGGTGGCTACACCTTC. It codes for CSGVNGGYTF. Using reference TRBV29-1 and TRBJ1-2 for the parts outside the CDR3, the full variable domain is SAVISQKPSRDICQRGTSLTIQCQVDSQVTMMFWYRQQPGQSLTLIATANQGSEATYESGFVIDKFPISRPNLTFSTLTVSNMSPEDSSIYLCSGVNGGYTFGSGTRLTVV.

The chain carries TRBV27 and TRBJ2-5; D tentatively fits TRBD1 or TRBD2 (5 bases each). CDR3 length equals 15 residues. V was shortened by 2 bases and J by 5 bases, with 15 bases between the two germline ends. Per the germline V gene, CDR1 is MNHEY and CDR2 is SMNVEV (reference sequence). CDR3 residues: CASSLTGTSWETQYF. CDR3 DNA sequence: TGTGCCAGCAGTTTAACCGGGACCTCTTGGGAGACCCAGTACTTC.

The V call is TRBV7-9, the J call TRBJ2-7; D is perhaps TRBD2 (5 bases). CDR3 length equals 16 residues. The germline gives CDR1 SEHNR, CDR2 FQNEAQ (reference sequence). The V and J ends lost 1 base and 0 bases respectively, with 13 bases between them. For the CDR3, the DNA is TGTGCCAGCAGCTTAGACTCGATCGGGGTCTCCTACGAGCAGTACTTC. Its protein is CASSLDSIGVSYEQYF. Looking up the rest from reference TRBV7-9 and TRBJ2-7 gives the full variable domain: DTGVSQNPRHKITKRGQNVTFRCDPISEHNRLYWYRQTLGQGPEFLTYFQNEAQLEKSRLLSDRFSAERPKGSFSTLEIQRTEQGDSAMYLCASSLDSIGVSYEQYFGPGTRLTVT.